These 9 T cell receptor beta chains share one sample of origin, sequenced in a study of circulating and synovial CD4+ cells in juvenile arthritis. TCRdb keeps only in-frame clones here, not all; method: immunoSEQ multiplex PCR. The sample includes around 31,000 clones, 95% to 96% of them seen just once. Sequencing used CD4+ T cells from blood. These receptors were collected from a human donor with juvenile idiopathic arthritis.

This chain joins TRBV2 and TRBJ1-5; 8 bases align to TRBD1. Germline CDR1 SNHLY, CDR2 FYNNEI. The CDR3 contains 14 residues. V shed 6 bases, J shed 7 bases, and the junction held 8 bases outside the gene matches. The chain's CDR3 is CASRGRQGRQPQHF. The CDR3, as DNA: TGTGCCAGCAGGGGAAGACAGGGGCGCCAGCCCCAGCATTTT.

For the CDR3, the DNA is TGTGCCAGCAGTGACAGGGCGAGCAATCAGCCCCAGCATTTT. As protein: CASSDRASNQPQHF. The chain joins TRBV25-1 to TRBJ1-5; D may be TRBD1 (5 bases). Germline V lookup: CDR1 MGHDK, CDR2 SYGVNS. Trimming took 3 bases from V and 1 from J, leaving 7 bases between them. CDR3 length: 14 residues.

CDR3 sequence (DNA): TGTGCCAGCAACCCTCGGACAGGGGTTTACGAGCAGTACTTC. It specifies CASNPRTGVYEQYF. This sequence joins TRBV28 and TRBJ2-7; 9 nucleotides agree with TRBD1. The CDR3 is 14 residues long. CDR1 is MDHEN and CDR2 is SYDVKM in the germline V gene. Unmatched junction bases numbered 8, after V lost 7 bases and J lost 4 bases. Full variable domain (missing parts from reference TRBV28 and TRBJ2-7): DVKVTQSSRYLVKRTGEKVFLECVQDMDHENMFWYRQDPGLGLRLIYFSYDVKMKEKGDIPEGYSVSREKKERFSLILESASTNQTSMYLCASNPRTGVYEQYFGPGTRLTVT.

V is TRBV9 and J is TRBJ2-1; 11 bases line up with TRBD2. Germline-derived CDR1 and CDR2 are SGDLS and YYNGEE. V dropped 0 bases and J dropped 8; count of bases not matched to a gene: 10. CDR3 length equals 17 residues. CDR3 residues: CASSVGPTSGARHEQFF. CDR3 coding DNA: TGTGCCAGCAGCGTAGGTCCGACTAGCGGGGCCCGGCATGAGCAGTTCTTC.

This clone appeared a single time. The gene calls are TRBV5-1 and TRBJ2-2, with a tentative D call TRBD2 (6 bases). The CDR3 spans 17 residues. Germline-derived CDR1 and CDR2 are SGHRS and YFSETQ. The V end was cut by 0 bases, the J end by 7 bases, with 19 bases between. The CDR3 protein is CASSLAGRSSAGGELFF. In nucleotides, the CDR3 is TGCGCCAGCAGCTTGGCCGGTAGGTCTAGCGCAGGCGGGGAGCTGTTTTTT.

This clone was observed once. The chain links TRBV30 to TRBJ1-1; 7 bases match TRBD1. Unmatched junction bases numbered 8, after V lost 4 bases and J lost 6 bases. Germline lookup yields CDR1 GTSNPN and CDR2 SVGIG (reference sequence). The CDR3 consists of 13 residues. The CDR3 region is CAWNPGGIPEAFF. The CDR3 DNA reads TGTGCCTGGAACCCAGGGGGGATCCCTGAAGCTTTCTTT.

The chain uses TRBV4-2 and TRBJ1-5; D unclear. This CDR3 has 14 residues. Germline V gene lookup returns CDR1 LGHNA and CDR2 YNFKEQ. The V gene lost 0 bases and the J gene lost 4 bases, with 7 bases spanning the gap. The CDR3 sequence is CASSQDRTNQPQHF. The CDR3 bases are TGTGCCAGCAGCCAAGATAGGACTAATCAGCCCCAGCATTTT.

For this clone: Within the sample, other DNA sequences also encode this same CDR3. The V and J genes are TRBV2 and TRBJ1-6; TRBD1 is a possible D gene (6 bases). This CDR3 is 13 amino acids long. Germline V CDR1 and CDR2: SNHLY, FYNNEI. The ends were cut back, 10 bases at V and 7 bases at J, with 14 bases in the middle. This chain's CDR3 is CATEQGTNSPLHF. In DNA, the CDR3 is TGTGCCACTGAACAGGGCACGAATTCACCCCTCCACTTT.

This sequence joins TRBV6-4 and TRBJ1-2, with D unclear. There are 14 residues in the CDR3. V shed 6 bases and J shed 8 bases, with 19 bases lying between them. Germline CDR1 MRHNA, CDR2 SNTAGT. CDR3 residues: CASRALNGFGGYTF. Here the CDR3 DNA reads TGTGCCAGCAGAGCCCTCAACGGGTTTGGCGGCTACACCTTC.